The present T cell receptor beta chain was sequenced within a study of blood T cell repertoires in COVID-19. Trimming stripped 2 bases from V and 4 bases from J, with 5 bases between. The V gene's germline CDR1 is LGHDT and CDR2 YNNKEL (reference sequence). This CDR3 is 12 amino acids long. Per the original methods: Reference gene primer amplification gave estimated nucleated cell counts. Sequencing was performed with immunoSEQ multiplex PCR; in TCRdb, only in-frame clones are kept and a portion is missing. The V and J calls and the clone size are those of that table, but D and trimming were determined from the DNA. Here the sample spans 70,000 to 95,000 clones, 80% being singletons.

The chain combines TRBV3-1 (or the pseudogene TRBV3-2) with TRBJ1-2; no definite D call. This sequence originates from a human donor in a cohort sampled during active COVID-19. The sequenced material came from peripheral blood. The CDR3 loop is CASSQTFYGYTF. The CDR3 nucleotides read TGTGCCAGCAGCCAAACATTCTATGGCTACACCTTC.